Presented here are 27 T cell receptor beta chains from one specimen sequenced in a study of cytomegalovirus exposure and HLA in healthy donors. 13 Jbeta primers and 60 Vbeta primers were used for the PCR. Profiled with immunoSEQ multiplex PCR; TCRdb holds only in-frame clones, not every one. This repertoire shows about 170,000 clones, 70% to 80% found once; its top ten account for around 2.3%. Sequenced material: PBMCs. The receptors derive from a woman aged 45 to 65 in good health and CMV-seronegative.

The genes are TRBV7-2 and TRBJ2-7; 8 bases are a match to TRBD1. Losses at the gene ends were 6 bases for V and 0 bases for J; bases not matched to a gene: 10. The CDR3 extends over 16 amino acids. Germline CDR1 and CDR2: SGHTA and FQGNSA. CDR3 DNA: TGTGCCAGCAGTGGGACAGGAGTCTATCGCTCCTACGAGCAGTACTTC. Amino acid sequence: CASSGTGVYRSYEQYF.

The chain joins TRBV21-1 to TRBJ2-7; the table's TRBD2 call for D was not verified on the DNA. TRBV21-1 is flagged as a pseudogene. The CDR3 sequence is 17 residues long. The CDR3 sequence is CASSKRERGMGRAEQYF. The CDR3, as DNA: TGTGCCAGCAGCAAACGTGAGCGGGGTATGGGTCGGGCCGAGCAGTACTTC.

This clone was detected only once. This chain connects TRBV18 to TRBJ1-5; 10 nucleotides match TRBD1. Germline assignment: CDR1 KGHSH and CDR2 LQKENI. With V trimmed by 2 bases and J by 0 bases, 7 bases remained unmatched. This CDR3 is built from 18 residues. In DNA, the CDR3 is TGTGCCAGCTCACCAAGGGACAGGGGCGGTTATAGCAATCAGCCCCAGCATTTT. Residues: CASSPRDRGGYSNQPQHF.

This clone was counted a few times. The chain is built from TRBV2 and TRBJ2-1, with 9 bases matching TRBD1. The germline CDR1 and CDR2 sequences are SNHLY and FYNNEI. J gave up 10 bases and V 10 bases, and 11 bases lay outside the gene matches. The CDR3 is made up of 13 amino acids. CDR3 sequence: CATLPSTGGEQFF. As DNA, the CDR3 is TGTGCCACCTTACCCAGTACAGGGGGCGAGCAGTTCTTC. Drawing the rest from reference TRBV2 and TRBJ2-1, the complete variable domain is EPEVTQTPSHQVTQMGQEVILRCVPISNHLYFYWYRQILGQKVEFLVSFYNNEISEKSEIFDDQFSVERPDGSNFTLKIRSTKLEDSAMYFCATLPSTGGEQFFGPGTRLTVL.

The chain recombines TRBV28 with TRBJ2-7; 8 bases align to TRBD2. The CDR3 covers 14 residues. Germline CDR1 and CDR2: MDHEN and SYDVKM. V shed 1 base and J 2 bases; nucleotides not matched to a gene: 1. CDR3 region: CASSLSGGAYEQYF. The CDR3 DNA sequence: TGTGCCAGCAGTTTATCGGGGGGGGCCTACGAGCAGTACTTC.

V is TRBV14 and J is TRBJ2-7; 7 positions agree with TRBD1. The J segment lost 6 bases and the V segment lost 7 bases, leaving 15 bases of the junction unmatched. This CDR3 has 15 amino acids. From germline, CDR1 is SGHDN and CDR2 FVKESK. This chain's CDR3 is CASNPSGTARTEQYF. The CDR3 region has the DNA TGTGCCAGCAACCCCTCCGGGACAGCCCGTACCGAGCAGTACTTC.

V gene TRBV7-2 combines with J gene TRBJ1-1; D not resolved. V lost 5 bases, J lost 5 bases, and 21 bases lay in between. CDR3 length: 16 amino acids. Germline values: CDR1 SGHTA, CDR2 FQGNSA. The CDR3 here is CASSPPRSPRGTEAFF. For the CDR3, the DNA is TGTGCCAGCAGCCCCCCGAGAAGTCCTCGGGGTACTGAAGCTTTCTTT.

The chain joins TRBV15 to TRBJ1-5; TRBD1 agrees at 12 bases. The CDR3 is 14 residues long. CDR1 and CDR2 (germline): LNHNV, YYDKDF (reference sequence). Trimming at V came to 5 bases and at J to 6 bases, leaving 2 bases not matched to a gene. CDR3 DNA: TGTGCCACCAGCGGGACAGGGGGCGGTCAGCCCCAGCATTTT. Protein sequence: CATSGTGGGQPQHF.

This clone was counted a single time. V is TRBV18 and J is TRBJ1-3; TRBD1 matches at 7 bases. The CDR3 contains 16 residues. The germline gives CDR1 KGHSH, CDR2 LQKENI. V lost 4 bases and J lost 1; bases outside the gene matches: 7. The CDR3 is CASSQQGLRSGNTIYF. The CDR3 DNA is TGTGCCAGCTCACAACAGGGGCTTCGTTCTGGAAACACCATATATTTT.

The chain employs TRBV7-2 and TRBJ1-1; D unresolved. V was cut by 5 bases and J by 0 bases, with 13 bases left in between. The CDR3 has 15 amino acids. Per the germline V gene, CDR1 is SGHTA and CDR2 is FQGNSA. The CDR3, as DNA: TGTGCCAGCAGCCCCGGAGGCGGATTGAACACTGAAGCTTTCTTT. It yields the protein CASSPGGGLNTEAFF. The full variable domain, with the rest looked up from reference TRBV7-2 and TRBJ1-1, is GAGVSQSPSNKVTEKGKDVELRCDPISGHTALYWYRQSLGQGLEFLIYFQGNSAPDKSGLPSDRFSAERTGGSVSTLTIQRTQQEDSAVYLCASSPGGGLNTEAFFGQGTRLTVV.

The chain has TRBV10-2 and TRBJ1-2, with TRBD1 as a possible D gene (5 bases). The CDR3 runs 14 residues. CDR1 and CDR2 (germline): WSHSY, SAAADI. The V gene lost 5 bases and the J gene lost 4 bases, with 14 bases spanning the gap. The CDR3 DNA reads as TGCGCCAGCAGTCACCCCGACAGTATCTATGGCTACACCTTC. Protein product: CASSHPDSIYGYTF.

This chain connects TRBV19 to TRBJ1-1; possible D gene TRBD1, 6 bases. Trimming pared 7 bases from V and 7 bases from J, leaving 19 bases between. This CDR3 region has 14 residues. Germline CDR1 and CDR2: LNHDA and SQIVND (reference sequence). CDR3 in DNA: TGTGCCAGTACCCAGGACAGCCACCGAGTTGAAGCTTTCTTT. This translates into CASTQDSHRVEAFF.

This clone was observed once. The J gene is TRBJ2-5, the V gene TRBV27; a possible D gene is TRBD2 (6 bases). The better agreement between TRBJ2-7 and the DNA end casts doubt on the J call. This CDR3 contains 18 residues. CDR1 and CDR2 (germline): MNHEY, SMNVEV (reference sequence). The CDR3 region is CASSLAGSGSYSSYEQYF. CDR3 coding DNA: TGTGCCAGCAGTTTAGCGGGAAGCGGGTCCTATAGCTCCTACGAGCAGTACTTC.

The V gene is TRBV13, the J gene TRBJ2-5; TRBD1 matches at 7 bases. Losses at the gene ends were 4 bases for V and 11 bases for J; bases not matched to a gene: 10. There are 13 residues in the CDR3. Germline V CDR1 and CDR2: PRHDT, FYEKMQ (reference sequence). The CDR3 DNA sequence: TGTGCCAGCAGCTCCGGACAGGCCCCATGGCAGTACTTC. Its translation is CASSSGQAPWQYF.

A note on this clone: At one end the junction does not follow the germline gene, possibly because of a read error. The chain is built from TRBV5-6 and TRBJ2-7; D is perhaps TRBD1 (5 bases). Per the germline V gene, CDR1 is SGHDT and CDR2 is YYEEEE. The CDR3 totals 15 residues. CDR3 sequence reads: CASSVFRVTPYERYF. In nucleotides, the CDR3 is TGTGCCAGCAGCGTATTCAGGGTGACCCCCTACGAGCGGTACTTC. Variable domain in full (rest from reference TRBV5-6 and TRBJ2-7): DAGVTQSPTHLIKTRGQQVTLRCSPKSGHDTVSWYQQALGQGPQFIFQYYEEEERQRGNFPDRFSGHQFPNYSSELNVNALLLGDSALYLCASSVFRVTPYERYFGPGTRLTVT.

The V and J genes are TRBV7-9 and TRBJ2-3; TRBD2 aligns across 8 bases. The CDR3 consists of 16 residues. Germline V gives CDR1 SEHNR, CDR2 FQNEAQ (reference sequence). V gave up 0 bases and J gave up 4 bases; unmatched junction bases: 6. This CDR3 is CASSLAPRGGSDTQYF. CDR3 nucleotide sequence: TGTGCCAGCAGCTTAGCCCCCCGGGGGGGGTCAGATACGCAGTATTTT.

CDR3 bases: TGTGCCAGCAGCTTTGATAGGGGGAACACTGAAGCTTTCTTT. Its translation: CASSFDRGNTEAFF. The chain combines TRBV7-2 with TRBJ1-1, with D possibly matching TRBD1 (5 bases). The CDR3 has 14 amino acids. Per germline, CDR1 SGHTA and CDR2 FQGNSA. V was cut by 3 bases and J by 1 base, with 9 bases left in between.

The chain carries TRBV7-9 and TRBJ1-1; 7 nucleotides match TRBD1. The CDR3 is 17 amino acids. Looked up from germline, CDR1 is SEHNR and CDR2 is FQNEAQ (reference sequence). With 5 bases clipped from V and 4 bases from J, the junction kept 16 bases outside the gene matches. As DNA, the CDR3 is TGTGCCAGCAGCCCCCAGGGGGGTTCCCGTCGCGGCACTGAAGCTTTCTTT. Its translation is CASSPQGGSRRGTEAFF.

The rearrangement joins TRBV30 to TRBJ1-3; weak D call: TRBD1 (6 bases). Between the trimmed V and J ends, which lost 0 bases and 2 bases, there was a span of 14 bases. Looked up from germline, CDR1 is GTSNPN and CDR2 is SVGIG (reference sequence). The CDR3 extends over 16 amino acids. The CDR3 here is CAWSVPTGTPGNTIYF. CDR3 nucleotides: TGTGCCTGGAGTGTCCCCACAGGGACGCCTGGAAACACCATATATTTT.

The chain has TRBV5-6 and TRBJ1-2, with no clear D. Trimming cost V 1 base and J 4 bases, with 20 bases left between them. The CDR3 consists of 17 residues. Germline values: CDR1 SGHDT, CDR2 YYEEEE. CDR3 amino acids: CASSLSMGAGGGYGYTF. The CDR3 nucleotides read TGTGCCAGCAGCTTGTCAATGGGAGCGGGCGGTGGCTATGGCTACACCTTC.

The chain couples TRBV5-1 to TRBJ2-2, with TRBD2 identical over 11 bases. The CDR3 loop spans 16 amino acids. CDR1 SGHRS and CDR2 YFSETQ come from the germline V gene. J was trimmed by 6 bases and V by 4 bases; bases with no gene match: 8. This CDR3 is CASSPIAGGRAGELFF. The CDR3 region has the DNA TGCGCCAGCAGCCCGATAGCGGGAGGGCGAGCCGGGGAGCTGTTTTTT.

This clone was detected only a few times. J is TRBJ2-1 and V is TRBV7-3; 11 nucleotides line up with TRBD2. This CDR3 spans 15 amino acids. Trimming cost V 7 bases and J 5 bases; bases outside gene matches: 7. Per the germline V gene, CDR1 is SGHTA and CDR2 is FQGTGA. CDR3 protein: CASTDSGRADNEQFF. The CDR3 nucleotides are TGTGCCAGCACCGATAGCGGGAGGGCCGACAATGAGCAGTTCTTC.

The chain combines TRBV7-2 with TRBJ1-1; 7 bases line up with TRBD1. The germline CDR1 and CDR2 sequences are SGHTA and FQGNSA. With 3 bases clipped from V and 3 bases from J, the junction kept 4 bases outside the gene matches. The CDR3 runs 14 residues. CDR3 protein: CASSLVTGHTEAFF. CDR3 DNA sequence: TGTGCCAGCAGCTTGGTGACAGGGCACACTGAAGCTTTCTTT. Variable domain in full (rest from reference TRBV7-2 and TRBJ1-1): GAGVSQSPSNKVTEKGKDVELRCDPISGHTALYWYRQSLGQGLEFLIYFQGNSAPDKSGLPSDRFSAERTGGSVSTLTIQRTQQEDSAVYLCASSLVTGHTEAFFGQGTRLTVV.

The chain joins TRBV4-3 to TRBJ2-5; TRBD2 agrees at 13 bases. Per the germline V gene, CDR1 is LGHNA and CDR2 is YSLEER. Trimming took 4 bases from V and 5 from J; bases not matched to a gene: 4. CDR3 size: 15 residues. The CDR3 DNA sequence: TGCGCCAGCAGCCTCGGGACTAGCGGGAAGGAGACCCAGTACTTC. Translation gives CASSLGTSGKETQYF.

This sequence joins TRBV19 and TRBJ1-5; a weak D match, TRBD1 (6 bases). The V and J ends lost 5 bases and 7 bases respectively, with 15 bases between them. This CDR3 region has 14 residues. Per the germline V gene, CDR1 is LNHDA and CDR2 is SQIVND (reference sequence). CDR3 DNA: TGTGCCAGTAGTGACAGGTCCTCCTGGCAGCCCCAGCATTTT. This gives the protein CASSDRSSWQPQHF.

This chain uses TRBV7-9 with TRBJ1-1; 8 bases are shared with TRBD1. Germline CDR1 SEHNR, CDR2 FQNEAQ (reference sequence). The CDR3 loop spans 14 amino acids. V was pared by 5 bases and J by 6 bases, with 8 bases of the junction left unmatched. CDR3 DNA: TGTGCCAGCAGCGAGACAGGGGTCGGTGCTGAAGCTTTCTTT. This codes for CASSETGVGAEAFF. Drawing the rest from reference TRBV7-9 and TRBJ1-1, the complete variable domain is DTGVSQNPRHKITKRGQNVTFRCDPISEHNRLYWYRQTLGQGPEFLTYFQNEAQLEKSRLLSDRFSAERPKGSFSTLEIQRTEQGDSAMYLCASSETGVGAEAFFGQGTRLTVV.

The chain uses TRBV29-1 and TRBJ1-1; D is perhaps TRBD1 (6 bases). Trimming pared 4 bases from V and 6 bases from J, leaving 9 bases between. The length of the CDR3 is 11 residues. Germline V gives CDR1 SQVTM, CDR2 ANQGSEA. CDR3 nucleotides: TGCAGCGTTGTGGACAGTCCTGAAGCTTTCTTT. This codes for CSVVDSPEAFF.